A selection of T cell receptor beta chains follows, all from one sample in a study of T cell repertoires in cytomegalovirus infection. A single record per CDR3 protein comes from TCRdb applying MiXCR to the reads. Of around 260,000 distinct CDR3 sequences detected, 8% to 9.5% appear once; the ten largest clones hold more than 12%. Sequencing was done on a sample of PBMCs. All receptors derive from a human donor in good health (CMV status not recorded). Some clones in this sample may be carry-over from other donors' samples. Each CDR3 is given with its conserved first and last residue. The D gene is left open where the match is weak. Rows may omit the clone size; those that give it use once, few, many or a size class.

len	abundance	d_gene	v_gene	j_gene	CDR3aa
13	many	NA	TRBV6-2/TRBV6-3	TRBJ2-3	CASSRVLSDTQYF
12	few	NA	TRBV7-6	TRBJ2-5	CASSPVEETQYF
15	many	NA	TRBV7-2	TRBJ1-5	CASSLGGARDQPQHF
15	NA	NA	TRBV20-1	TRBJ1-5	CSAWGRGIGNQPQHF
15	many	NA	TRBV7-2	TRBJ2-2	CASSVRGSGTGELFF
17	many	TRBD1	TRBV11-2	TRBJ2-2	CASSLTRQGINTGELFF
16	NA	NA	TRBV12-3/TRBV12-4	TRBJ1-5	CASSLALSRAAQPQHF
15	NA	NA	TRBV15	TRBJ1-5	CATSRAKGQGQPQHF
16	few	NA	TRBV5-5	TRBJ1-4	CASSILGSQGNEKLFF
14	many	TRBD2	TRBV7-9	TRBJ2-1	CASSREREGREQFF
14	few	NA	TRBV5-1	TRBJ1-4	CASMNGAANEKLFF
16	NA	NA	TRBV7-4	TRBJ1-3	CASSEPGANSGNTIYF
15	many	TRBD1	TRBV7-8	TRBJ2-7	CASSLLRDRTYEQYF
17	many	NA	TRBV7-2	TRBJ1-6	CASSLVSTGRSNSPLHF
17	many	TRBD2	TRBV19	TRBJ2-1	CASSTQGREGLTDEQFF
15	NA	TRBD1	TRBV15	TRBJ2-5	CATSGAGTGEETQYF
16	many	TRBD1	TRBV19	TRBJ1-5	CASSQTGTGQRQPQHF
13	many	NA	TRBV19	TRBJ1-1	CASSTTGGAEAFF
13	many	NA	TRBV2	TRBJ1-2	CASRGDTTYGYTF
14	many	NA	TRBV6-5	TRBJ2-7	CASSYAGASYEQYF
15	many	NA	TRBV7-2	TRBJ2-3	CASSLRDGITDTQYF
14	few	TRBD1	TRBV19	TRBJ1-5	CASSFPGGGQPQHF
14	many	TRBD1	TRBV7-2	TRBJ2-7	CASSLKGQGGEQYF
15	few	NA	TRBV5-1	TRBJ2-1	CASSLLPGTYNEQFF
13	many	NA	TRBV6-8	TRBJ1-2	CASRSAGARGYTF
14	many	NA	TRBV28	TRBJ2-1	CASSSPNGGVKQFF
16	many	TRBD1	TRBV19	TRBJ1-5	CASSMPRQGDNQPQHF
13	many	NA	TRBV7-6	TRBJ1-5	CASSQDSIQPQHF
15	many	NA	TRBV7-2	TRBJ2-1	CASSSGPNSYNEQFF
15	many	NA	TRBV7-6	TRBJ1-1	CASSLAGAGGTEAFF
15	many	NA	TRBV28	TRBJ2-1	CASLNSRTGNNEQFF
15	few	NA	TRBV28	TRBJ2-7	CASSSPWDGSYEQYF
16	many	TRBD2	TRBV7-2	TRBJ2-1	CASSTKTSGRAAEQFF
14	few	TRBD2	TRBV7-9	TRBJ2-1	CASSFSGGADEQFF
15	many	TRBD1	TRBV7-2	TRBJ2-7	CASSPETGAVYEQYF
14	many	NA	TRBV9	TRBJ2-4	CASSVGVMANIQYF
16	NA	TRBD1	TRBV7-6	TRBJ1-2	CASSFSDRGSLDGYTF